The 10 T cell receptor beta chains given below trace back to one sample, sequenced in a study of shared clonotypes between healthy human individuals. TCRdb's table, derived via immunoSEQ multiplex PCR, lists solely in-frame clones and lacks some. The data contain some 2,400,000 clones, approximately 96% of them singletons. Sequencing was performed on naive CD4+ T cells sorted from blood. Stated subset: CD45RA+ positively selected. These receptors all stem from a man aged 18 to 30 in good health.

The chain is built from TRBV28 and TRBJ1-2; D remains ambiguous. Trimming left V 3 bases short and J 2 bases short, with 4 bases between. The CDR3 is 12 amino acids. Germline V gene data show CDR1 as MDHEN and CDR2 as SYDVKM. This CDR3 is CASSFQNYGYTF. The CDR3 DNA reads as TGTGCCAGCAGTTTTCAGAACTATGGCTACACCTTC.

This sequence joins TRBV4-2 and TRBJ2-5, with 14 nucleotides matching TRBD2. V was clipped by 1 base and J by 1 base; unmatched bases: 5. This CDR3 has 18 residues. Per the germline V gene, CDR1 is LGHNA and CDR2 is YNFKEQ. The CDR3 DNA sequence: TGTGCCAGCAGCCAAGCCTTGACTAGCGGGGGGGTCCAAGAGACCCAGTACTTC. Protein sequence: CASSQALTSGGVQETQYF.

The count of this clone is one. The CDR3 here is CASRTGGYYGYTF. For the CDR3, the DNA is TGTGCCAGCAGGACAGGGGGGTACTATGGCTACACCTTC. The chain couples TRBV6-5 to TRBJ1-2; TRBD1 matches at 9 bases. Germline loops: CDR1 MNHEY, CDR2 SVGAGI. V was clipped by 6 bases and J by 3 bases; unmatched bases: 2. The CDR3 length is 13 residues.

This chain connects TRBV7-2 to TRBJ2-7, with D tentatively TRBD2 (6 bases). The CDR3 spans 17 residues. Deletions cut 1 base from V and 0 bases from J, with 16 bases between. Germline CDR1 reads SGHTA; CDR2 reads FQGNSA. The CDR3: CASSLDRTSSSSYEQYF. In DNA, the CDR3 is TGTGCCAGCAGCTTAGACCGTACTAGCTCAAGCTCCTACGAGCAGTACTTC. Based on the CDR3 plus reference TRBV7-2 and TRBJ2-7, the full variable domain is GAGVSQSPSNKVTEKGKDVELRCDPISGHTALYWYRQSLGQGLEFLIYFQGNSAPDKSGLPSDRFSAERTGGSVSTLTIQRTQQEDSAVYLCASSLDRTSSSSYEQYFGPGTRLTVT.

The chain employs TRBV6-6 and TRBJ2-4; 7 bases are a match to TRBD2. The CDR3 has 16 residues. J was trimmed by 2 bases and V by 6 bases; bases with no gene match: 10. The germline V gene encodes CDR1 MNHNY and CDR2 SVGAGI (reference sequence). CDR3 nucleotide sequence: TGTGCCAGCAGCTTTCTAGCGGATCGAACCAAAAACATTCAGTACTTC. This codes for CASSFLADRTKNIQYF.

The chain combines TRBV7-6 with TRBJ1-3; no firm D call. The CDR3 sequence is 15 residues long. The germline V and J ends were trimmed by 4 bases and 0 bases, with 10 bases remaining between them. CDR1 and CDR2 (germline): SGHVS, FNYEAQ. CDR3 DNA: TGTGCCAGCAGCTCGAGTCTCTCCTCTGGAAACACCATATATTTT. It is translated as CASSSSLSSGNTIYF. Using reference TRBV7-6 and TRBJ1-3 for the parts outside the CDR3, the full variable domain is GAGVSQSPRYKVTKRGQDVALRCDPISGHVSLYWYRQALGQGPEFLTYFNYEAQQDKSGLPNDRFSAERPEGSISTLTIQRTEQRDSAMYRCASSSSLSSGNTIYFGEGSWLTVV.

The chain recombines TRBV15 with TRBJ2-7; 9 bases are shared with TRBD1. The CDR3 is made up of 15 amino acids. Trimming removed 5 bases from V and 4 bases from J; junction bases left unmatched: 9. CDR1 and CDR2 (germline): LNHNV, YYDKDF (reference sequence). The CDR3 reads CATSPQQGAMYEQYF. The CDR3 nucleotides are TGTGCCACCAGCCCACAACAGGGGGCAATGTACGAGCAGTACTTC. The complete variable domain, with remaining parts taken from reference TRBV15 and TRBJ2-7, reads DAMVIQNPRYQVTQFGKPVTLSCSQTLNHNVMYWYQQKSSQAPKLLFHYYDKDFNNEADTPDNFQSRRPNTSFCFLDIRSPGLGDTAMYLCATSPQQGAMYEQYFGPGTRLTVT.

This chain uses TRBV2 with TRBJ1-4; TRBD1 might be the D (5 bases). Germline CDR1 and CDR2: SNHLY and FYNNEI. The CDR3 length is 11 residues. Trimming shortened V by 7 bases and J by 7 bases, and 7 bases separated the two germline ends. The CDR3 DNA reads as TGTGCCAGCAAGCAGGGTGAAAAACTGTTTTTT. It specifies CASKQGEKLFF.

In its sample, this clone was seen once. The rearrangement joins TRBV6-1 to TRBJ2-7; D not resolved. Germline V gives CDR1 MNHNS, CDR2 SASEGT. The CDR3 has 14 amino acids. Trimming cost V 5 bases and J 1 base, with 12 bases left between them. The CDR3 DNA reads as TGTGCCAGCAGTTGGACCCGTTGGTCCTACGAGCAGTACTTC. This encodes CASSWTRWSYEQYF.

This chain connects TRBV5-6 to TRBJ2-3; D is perhaps TRBD2 (6 bases). CDR3 size: 16 residues. The V gene lost 4 bases and the J gene lost 0 bases, with 15 bases spanning the gap. Germline lookup yields CDR1 SGHDT and CDR2 YYEEEE. CDR3: CASSRAKGRSTDTQYF. The CDR3, as DNA: TGTGCCAGCAGCCGGGCCAAGGGGAGGAGCACAGATACGCAGTATTTT.